A selection of T cell receptor beta chains follows, all from one sample in a study of T cell repertoires in cytomegalovirus infection. Each CDR3 protein is one row after TCRdb ran MiXCR on the reads. The repertoire holds 200,000 to 300,000 distinct CDR3 sequences, with approximately 9.2% as singletons. The sequenced material came from PBMCs. These receptors were obtained from a human donor in good health (CMV status not recorded). Some clones in this sample may be carry-over from other donors' samples. Each CDR3 is given with its conserved first and last residue. A D gene is named only where the DNA matches it firmly. The size of a clone is reported for some rows only, either as once, few or many, or as a class for expanded clones.

CDR3 DNA	CDR3 protein	clone size	CDR3 length	D gene	V gene	J gene
TGCGCCAGCAGCTTGGTCGGACAGGGTATACACGAGCAGTACTTC	CASSLVGQGIHEQYF	few	15	TRBD1	TRBV5-1	TRBJ2-7
TGTGCCAGCAGTCGCAGGGGGAAGACGGACTCTGGGGCCAACGTCCTGACTTTC	CASSRRGKTDSGANVLTF	NA	18	TRBD1	TRBV3-1	TRBJ2-6
TGTGCCAGCAGGGGGTTAGCGGGGGGATCCACAGATACGCAGTATTTT	CASRGLAGGSTDTQYF	NA	16	TRBD2	TRBV7-2	TRBJ2-3
TGTGCCAGCAGTGAAGGCGCCCTTGGCTACACCTTC	CASSEGALGYTF	NA	12	NA	TRBV25-1	TRBJ1-2
TGTGCCAGCAGCCGGACAGGGTACAATCAGCCCCAGCATTTT	CASSRTGYNQPQHF	many	14	TRBD1	TRBV7-8	TRBJ1-5
TGTGCCAGCAGCTTATCAGTAGGACTAGCGGCCACCTACAATGAGCAGTTCTTC	CASSLSVGLAATYNEQFF	many	18	TRBD2	TRBV7-6	TRBJ2-1
TGTGCCACCAGTGATGCGACTAGCGGGGGGTCAGATACGCAGTATTTT	CATSDATSGGSDTQYF	NA	16	TRBD2	TRBV24-1	TRBJ2-3
TGTGCCAGCAGCTCGTGGGGGACTGAAGCTTTCTTT	CASSSWGTEAFF	many	12	NA	TRBV7-2	TRBJ1-1
TGTGCCAGCAGCTTATCCGTAAGGAGCAATCAGCCCCAGCATTTT	CASSLSVRSNQPQHF	many	15	NA	TRBV7-8	TRBJ1-5
TGTGCCAGCAGCTCCCTGAAGGGGGCCCAAGAGACCCAGTACTTC	CASSSLKGAQETQYF	many	15	TRBD1	TRBV7-2	TRBJ2-5
TGTGCCAGCATCTCAAGGGGGAGGACCCAGTACTTC	CASISRGRTQYF	many	12	NA	TRBV28	TRBJ2-5
TGTGCCAGCAGAGCCGCGGGCACCGGGGAGCTGTTTTTT	CASRAAGTGELFF	many	13	NA	TRBV7-2	TRBJ2-2
TGTGCCAGCAGTTTGTGGGGAGAAGTCGCTGGGGCCAACGTCCTGACTTTC	CASSLWGEVAGANVLTF	many	17	NA	TRBV12-3/TRBV12-4	TRBJ2-6
TGTGCCAGCAGCCTACGACTGACAACTAATGAAAAACTGTTTTTT	CASSLRLTTNEKLFF	NA	15	NA	TRBV14	TRBJ1-4
TGTGCCAGCAGTCGACAGGCCAAGGGGACCCAGTACTTC	CASSRQAKGTQYF	NA	13	NA	TRBV28	TRBJ2-5
TGCGCCAGCAGGAGGGGTCCCATGGAGACCCAGTACTTC	CASRRGPMETQYF	NA	13	NA	TRBV4-1	TRBJ2-5
TGCAGCGTTGAAGATTGGGGCCCAATTGATGGCTACACCTTC	CSVEDWGPIDGYTF	few	14	NA	TRBV29-1	TRBJ1-2
TGCGCCAGCAGCCAAGGGCAGGTTGGGGCAGCTTTCTTT	CASSQGQVGAAFF	many	13	NA	TRBV4-1	TRBJ1-1
TGTGCCAGCAGTGAAGCCCGGATAGCCAACGGTTCACCCCTCCACTTT	CASSEARIANGSPLHF	many	16	NA	TRBV2	TRBJ1-6
TGTGCCACCAGTGATAAGACAAGTCCCTCTGGGGCCAACGTCCTGACTTTC	CATSDKTSPSGANVLTF	NA	17	NA	TRBV24-1	TRBJ2-6
TGTGCCAGCAGTCCTCTCCGGGGGGCAACGTACGAGCAGTACTTC	CASSPLRGATYEQYF	NA	15	NA	TRBV6-6	TRBJ2-7
TGTGCCAGCAGCCAAAGAAGTCGGGAGCAGTACTTC	CASSQRSREQYF	many	12	NA	TRBV3-1	TRBJ2-7
TGTGCCAGCAGCCTGCCGGGACAGAGATACGAGCAGTACTTC	CASSLPGQRYEQYF	few	14	TRBD1	TRBV11-2	TRBJ2-7
TGCAGTGCTAGAGATTCGAACAGGGACAACCGCTACACCTTC	CSARDSNRDNRYTF	many	14	NA	TRBV20-1	TRBJ1-2
TGTGCCAGCAGAAACGGGAAGAATCAGCCCCAGCATTTT	CASRNGKNQPQHF	many	13	NA	TRBV6-2/TRBV6-3	TRBJ1-5
TGTGCCAGCCGTCTCGGGGAAAACACCGGGGAGCTGTTTTTT	CASRLGENTGELFF	many	14	NA	TRBV6-5	TRBJ2-2
TGTGCCAGCAGCTTAGAGGGTGACATATATGGCTACACCTTC	CASSLEGDIYGYTF	many	14	NA	TRBV7-8	TRBJ1-2
TGTGCCAGCAGCTCATTGTCAACAGGGGGCGAGGGACCCCTCCACTTT	CASSSLSTGGEGPLHF	many	16	TRBD1	TRBV7-2	TRBJ1-6
TGTGCCAGCAGTCCCATCCGGGGGCGTCTTGGCTACACCTTC	CASSPIRGRLGYTF	few	14	NA	TRBV28	TRBJ1-2
TGTGCCAGCACTGATCAGGGGCGCATCCAGCCCCAGCATTTT	CASTDQGRIQPQHF	few	14	NA	TRBV2	TRBJ1-5
TGTGCCAGCAGTAACCATCGCCAGGGGGCCGAGCAGTACTTC	CASSNHRQGAEQYF	few	14	TRBD1	TRBV6-2/TRBV6-3	TRBJ2-7
TGTGCCAGCAGCTTAGAGGGCGGGGAGCGAGAAGCTTTCTTT	CASSLEGGEREAFF	many	14	NA	TRBV11-2	TRBJ1-1
TGTGCCAGCAGTTCAGGGTATAGCAATCAGCCCCAGCATTTT	CASSSGYSNQPQHF	NA	14	NA	TRBV27	TRBJ1-5
TGTGCCAGCCGAGCTCAGGGGCTGGGAAACACCATATATTTT	CASRAQGLGNTIYF	NA	14	NA	TRBV12-3/TRBV12-4	TRBJ1-3
TGTGCCAGCAGTGGGGCGTTCCATGGCTACACCTTC	CASSGAFHGYTF	many	12	NA	TRBV28	TRBJ1-2
TGTGCCAGCAGCTTAGTAAAGGGCAATGAGCAGTTCTTC	CASSLVKGNEQFF	many	13	NA	TRBV7-6	TRBJ2-1
TGCAGCGGCTTAGCAACTAATGAAAAACTGTTTTTT	CSGLATNEKLFF	NA	12	NA	TRBV29-1	TRBJ1-4
TGTGCCAGCAGCGTTTTGGGGGGGACTGGAAACACCATATATTTT	CASSVLGGTGNTIYF	many	15	NA	TRBV7-2	TRBJ1-3
TGTGCCAGCAGCTTATCCATAAACACTGAAGCTTTCTTT	CASSLSINTEAFF	many	13	NA	TRBV7-2	TRBJ1-1
TGCGCCAGCAGCTTCGGCGGGACAGGAGACACTGAAGCTTTCTTT	CASSFGGTGDTEAFF	many	15	TRBD1	TRBV5-1	TRBJ1-1
TGTGCCAGCCAGAAACAGGGGGCCCAGCCCCAGCATTTT	CASQKQGAQPQHF	NA	13	TRBD1	TRBV7-9	TRBJ1-5
TGTGCCAGCAGCTTAAATTCCTTGAACACTGAAGCTTTCTTT	CASSLNSLNTEAFF	many	14	NA	TRBV7-2	TRBJ1-1
TGTGCCAGCTCACCAAAGTCGGGAGGAATAGGCAATGAGCAGTTCTTC	CASSPKSGGIGNEQFF	few	16	TRBD2	TRBV18	TRBJ2-1
TGTGCCAGCAGCTTCAAGACGGGCCGCACTGAAGCTTTCTTT	CASSFKTGRTEAFF	many	14	NA	TRBV7-2	TRBJ1-1
TGTGCCAGCAGTTTACCGGGACAGTTGTCGAACTACGAGCAGTACTTC	CASSLPGQLSNYEQYF	many	16	TRBD1	TRBV28	TRBJ2-7
TGTGCCAGCGGTAGGGGGACTAGCGGTAAAAGCTCCTACGAGCAGTACTTC	CASGRGTSGKSSYEQYF	many	17	TRBD2	TRBV7-2	TRBJ2-7
TGTGCCGCGGGCAACAATCAGCCCCAGCATTTT	CAAGNNQPQHF	few	11	NA	TRBV7-8	TRBJ1-5
TGTGCCAGCAGAAGCACAGGGGGCGAATACGAGCAGTACTTC	CASRSTGGEYEQYF	many	14	TRBD1	TRBV6-5	TRBJ2-7
TGTGCCACCAGCAGAGATTTCGGGACTAGCGGGAGGGCCATTTTTGAGCAGTTCTTC	CATSRDFGTSGRAIFEQFF	many	19	TRBD2	TRBV15	TRBJ2-1